These 2 T cell receptor beta chains share one sample of origin, sequenced in a study of blood T cell repertoires in COVID-19. Profiling relied on immunoSEQ multiplex PCR, and the TCRdb table lists in-frame clones only, not all of them. The repertoire holds some 300,000 clones, with 75% to 90% as singletons. The sample consisted of peripheral blood. The receptors come from a woman between 50 and 59 years old with COVID-19, enrolled during active disease.

As to this clone: Mismatch with germline at one junction end may stem from a read error. The gene calls are TRBV6-2 or TRBV6-3 and TRBJ2-5, with D possibly TRBD2 on 5 matching bases. The CDR3 loop spans 11 amino acids. The V gene's germline CDR1 is MNHEY and CDR2 SVGEGT. As DNA, the CDR3 is TGTGCCAGCAGCCACGGGATCAAGAGTCACTTC. This translates into CASSHGIKSHF.

Here the CDR3 DNA reads TGTGCCAGCAGCTTAGGATCAGGATCGGAAGAAAAACTGTTTTTT. Translation gives CASSLGSGSEEKLFF. The chain links TRBV7-9 to TRBJ1-4; D gene uncertain. Germline V gene lookup returns CDR1 SEHNR and CDR2 FQNEAQ (reference sequence). The CDR3 covers 15 residues. The V gene lost 1 base and the J gene lost 8 bases, with 14 bases spanning the gap.